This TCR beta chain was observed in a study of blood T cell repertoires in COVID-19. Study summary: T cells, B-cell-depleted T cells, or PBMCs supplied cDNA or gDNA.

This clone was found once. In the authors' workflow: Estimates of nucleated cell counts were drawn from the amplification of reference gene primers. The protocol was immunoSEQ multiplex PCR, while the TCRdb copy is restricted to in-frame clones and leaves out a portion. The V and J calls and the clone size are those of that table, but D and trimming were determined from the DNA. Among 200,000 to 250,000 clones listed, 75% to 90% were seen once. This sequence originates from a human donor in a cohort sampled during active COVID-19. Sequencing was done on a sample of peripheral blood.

CDR3 in amino acids: CASSSRGGDEQFF. The CDR3 DNA reads as TGTGCCAGCAGTTCGAGGGGGGGAGATGAGCAGTTCTTC. V and J are TRBV27 and TRBJ2-1, with TRBD2 as a possible D gene (7 bases). The germline V gene encodes CDR1 MNHEY and CDR2 SMNVEV (reference sequence). V lost 4 bases, J lost 8 bases, and 12 bases lay in between. This CDR3 region has 13 residues.